The 10 T cell receptor beta chains below come from one sample, sequenced in a study of Ad26.COV2.S vaccination and SARS-CoV-2 variants (dated by TCRdb to the early 2020s). The treatment or condition label here, explained by the study, means: around 19 received Ad26.COV2.S at low or high dose, single or two shots; about 5 received placebo; per-sample allocation not given. For vaccine and placebo recipients, repertoires were sequenced using samples collected on day 63 after the first injection. The library was prepared using the immunoSEQ multiplex PCR assay. Sourced from immuneACCESS, this table was stored by TCRdb with only in-frame sequences that have V and J called. A share of the clones is absent; for the studies checked, an unresolved V gene accounts for under half, and the remainder has no known explanation. Here the sample has about 680,000 clones; approximately 88% occur a single time. Approximately 1.5% of the sample is taken by the ten largest.

The sample was peripheral blood, taken in a trial of Ad26.COV2.S vaccine versus placebo. Receptor source: a person aged 18-60 years who received the Ad26.COV2.S COVID-19 vaccine or a placebo.

The chain uses TRBV10-3 and TRBJ2-7; a weak D match, TRBD2 (5 bases). There are 15 residues in the CDR3. Looked up from germline, CDR1 is ENHRY and CDR2 is SYGVKD. V was clipped by 3 bases and J by 0 bases, with 12 bases between them. CDR3 coding DNA: TGTGCCATCAGTGATTGGCCTAGCCACTCCTACGAGCAGTACTTC. Protein: CAISDWPSHSYEQYF.

The chain uses TRBV29-1 and TRBJ2-1, with no clear D. The CDR3 spans 13 residues. Germline values: CDR1 SQVTM, CDR2 ANQGSEA. V was clipped by 4 bases and J by 7 bases, with 14 bases between them. Written as DNA, the CDR3 is TGCAGCGTTGGTTGGGGAAATCCGAATGAGCAGTTCTTC. Translation: CSVGWGNPNEQFF.

This chain uses TRBV4-2 with TRBJ2-7, with TRBD2 matching over 8 bases. Trimming cost V 0 bases and J 4 bases; bases outside gene matches: 8. Germline CDR1 LGHNA, CDR2 YNFKEQ. This CDR3 contains 16 residues. The CDR3 loop reads CASSQDREVAGYEQYF. As DNA, the CDR3 is TGTGCCAGCAGCCAAGATCGGGAAGTAGCGGGATACGAGCAGTACTTC.

V usage is TRBV5-1 and J usage is TRBJ2-5; either TRBD1 or TRBD2 may supply D (6 bases each). The germline gives CDR1 SGHRS, CDR2 YFSETQ. V gave up 3 bases and J gave up 4 bases, with 16 bases separating them. This CDR3 region has 15 residues. The CDR3 region is CASSSEGGSPETQYF. The CDR3 nucleotides read TGCGCCAGCAGCTCGGAAGGGGGGAGTCCAGAGACCCAGTACTTC.

The gene calls are TRBV27 and TRBJ1-5, with D possibly TRBD1 on 5 matching bases. The CDR3 runs 16 residues. Germline V gives CDR1 MNHEY, CDR2 SMNVEV (reference sequence). Trimming shortened V by 5 bases and J by 3 bases, and 17 bases separated the two germline ends. CDR3 region: CASSPFQGPPNQPQHF. DNA for the CDR3: TGTGCCAGCAGTCCTTTCCAGGGCCCACCCAATCAGCCCCAGCATTTT.

The chain couples TRBV7-9 to TRBJ2-1; D perhaps matches TRBD2 (6 bases). Germline V lookup: CDR1 SEHNR, CDR2 FQNEAQ (reference sequence). The CDR3 is made up of 15 amino acids. Trimming stripped 3 bases from V and 0 bases from J, with 9 bases between. The CDR3 DNA follows: TGTGCCAGCAGCTTCGGCGGGGCCTCCTACAATGAGCAGTTCTTC. It codes for CASSFGGASYNEQFF.

The chain recombines TRBV11-2 with TRBJ2-5; D tentatively reads TRBD1 or TRBD2 (5 bases each). V was clipped by 1 base and J by 5 bases, with 11 bases between them. Germline V lookup: CDR1 SGHAT, CDR2 FQNNGV. This CDR3 has 14 residues. DNA of the CDR3: TGTGCCAGCAGCTTAGGAGGGGCGCGGGAGACCCAGTACTTC. It codes for CASSLGGARETQYF.

A remark on this clone: Other nucleotide sequences in the sample specify the same CDR3. The rearrangement joins TRBV18 to TRBJ2-7, with 7 positions matching TRBD1. J lost 1 base, V lost 2 bases, and 2 bases had no gene match. The CDR3 runs to 14 residues. Germline assignment: CDR1 KGHSH and CDR2 LQKENI. The CDR3 coding sequence is TGTGCCAGCTCACCAAGGGACAGTTCCTACGAGCAGTACTTC. Its translation is CASSPRDSSYEQYF.

The sample holds one count of this clone. The chain employs TRBV30 and TRBJ2-7; 9 bases match TRBD2. The CDR3 covers 14 residues. Germline values: CDR1 GTSNPN, CDR2 SVGIG (reference sequence). J gave up 3 bases and V 3 bases, and 6 bases lay outside the gene matches. CDR3: CAWSGSGRIYEQYF. The CDR3 DNA is TGTGCCTGGAGCGGAAGCGGGAGGATCTACGAGCAGTACTTC.

This clone was recorded only once. This sequence joins TRBV7-2 and TRBJ2-5; D call uncertain. V lost 1 base to trimming and J lost 1 base, with 13 bases between them. Germline-derived CDR1 and CDR2 are SGHTA and FQGNSA. The CDR3 sequence is 16 residues long. CDR3 in amino acids: CASSLVFSPGQETQYF. The CDR3 DNA sequence: TGTGCCAGCAGCTTAGTTTTCAGTCCGGGCCAAGAGACCCAGTACTTC.